The text below deals with one TCR beta chain. Authors' analysis steps: Using reference gene primer amplification, nucleated cell counts were estimated. Only in-frame clones appear in the TCRdb table, and some are missing; sequencing was by immunoSEQ multiplex PCR. From that table come the V and J calls and clone size; the DNA was used to work out D and trimming. In the table there are about 200,000 clones, around 88% of which are singletons. The data stem from a study of blood T cell repertoires in COVID-19. Across the study: The origin of the acute and convalescent COVID-19 samples was the United States, Italy and Spain. T cells, B-cell-depleted T cells, or PBMCs supplied cDNA or gDNA.

There are 13 residues in the CDR3. CDR1 and CDR2 from the germline V gene are GTSNPN and SVGIG (reference sequence). Germline trimming cut 3 bases from V and 3 bases from J; bases unmatched to any gene: 4. The receptor's source is a man younger than 35 with active or convalescent COVID-19. The chain recombines TRBV30 with TRBJ1-1, with 7 bases matching TRBD1. Sequencing was done on a sample of peripheral blood. CDR3 residues: CAWRTGRDTEAFF. The CDR3 nucleotides read TGTGCCTGGAGGACAGGGCGTGACACTGAAGCTTTCTTT.